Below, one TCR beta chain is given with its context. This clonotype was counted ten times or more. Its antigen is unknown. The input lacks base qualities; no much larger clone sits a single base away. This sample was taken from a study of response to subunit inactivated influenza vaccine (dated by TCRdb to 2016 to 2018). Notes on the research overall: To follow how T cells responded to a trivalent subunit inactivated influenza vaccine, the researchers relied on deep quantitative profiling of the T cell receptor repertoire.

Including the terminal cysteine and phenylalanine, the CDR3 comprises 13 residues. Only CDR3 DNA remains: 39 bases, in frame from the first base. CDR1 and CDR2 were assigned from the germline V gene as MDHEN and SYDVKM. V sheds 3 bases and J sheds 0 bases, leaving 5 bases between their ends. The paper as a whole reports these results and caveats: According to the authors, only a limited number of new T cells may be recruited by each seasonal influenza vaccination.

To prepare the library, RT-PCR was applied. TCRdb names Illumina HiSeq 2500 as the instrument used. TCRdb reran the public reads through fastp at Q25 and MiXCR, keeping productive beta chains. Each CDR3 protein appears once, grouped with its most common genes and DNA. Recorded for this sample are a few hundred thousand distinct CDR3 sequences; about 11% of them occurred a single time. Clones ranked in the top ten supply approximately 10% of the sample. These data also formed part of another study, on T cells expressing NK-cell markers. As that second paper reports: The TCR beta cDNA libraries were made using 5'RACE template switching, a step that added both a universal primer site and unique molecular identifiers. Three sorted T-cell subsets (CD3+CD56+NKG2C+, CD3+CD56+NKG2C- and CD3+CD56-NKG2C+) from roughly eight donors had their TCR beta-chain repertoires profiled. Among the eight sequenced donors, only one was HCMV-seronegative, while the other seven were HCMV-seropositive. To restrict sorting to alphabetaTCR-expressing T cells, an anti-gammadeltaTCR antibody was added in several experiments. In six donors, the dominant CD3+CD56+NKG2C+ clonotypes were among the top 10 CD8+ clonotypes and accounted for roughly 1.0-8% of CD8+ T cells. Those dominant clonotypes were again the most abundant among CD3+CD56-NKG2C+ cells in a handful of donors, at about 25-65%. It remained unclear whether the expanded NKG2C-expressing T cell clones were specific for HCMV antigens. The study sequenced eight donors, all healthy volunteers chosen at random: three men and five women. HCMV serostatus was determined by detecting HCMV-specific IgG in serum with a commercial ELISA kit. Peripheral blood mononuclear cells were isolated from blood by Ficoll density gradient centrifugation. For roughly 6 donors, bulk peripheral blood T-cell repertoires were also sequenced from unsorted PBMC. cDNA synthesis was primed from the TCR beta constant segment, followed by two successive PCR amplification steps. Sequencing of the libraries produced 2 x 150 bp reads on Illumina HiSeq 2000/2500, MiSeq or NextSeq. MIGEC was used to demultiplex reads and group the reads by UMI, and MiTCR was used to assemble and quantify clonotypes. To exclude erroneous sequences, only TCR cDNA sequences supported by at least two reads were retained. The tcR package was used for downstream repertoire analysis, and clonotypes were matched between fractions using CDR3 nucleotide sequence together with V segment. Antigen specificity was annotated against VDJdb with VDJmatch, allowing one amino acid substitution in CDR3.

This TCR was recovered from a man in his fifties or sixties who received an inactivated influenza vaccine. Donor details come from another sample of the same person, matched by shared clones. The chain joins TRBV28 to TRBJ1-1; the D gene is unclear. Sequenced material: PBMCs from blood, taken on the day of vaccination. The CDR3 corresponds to CASSFMVNTEAFF. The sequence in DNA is TGTGCCAGCAGTTTTATGGTGAACACTGAAGCTTTCTTT.